This T cell receptor beta chain was sequenced for a study of shared clonotypes between healthy human individuals. Germline CDR1 SGHDT, CDR2 YYEEEE. The ends were cut back, 4 bases at V and 3 bases at J, with 17 bases in the middle. The CDR3 extends over 15 amino acids. Assay used: immunoSEQ multiplex PCR; TCRdb lists only in-frame clones, some missing. Of approximately 500,000 clones detected, approximately 79% appear once; the ten largest clones hold around 13%. This clone was picked up a small number of times. The receptor's source is a woman in her thirties or forties in good health. Some clones in this sample may be carry-over from other donors' samples. The specimen was PBMCs. The J gene is TRBJ2-7, the V gene TRBV5-6, with D perhaps matching TRBD1 or TRBD2 (5 bases each). The CDR3 DNA reads as TGTGCCAGCAGCGGTTCGGGACGGAACCTCTACGAGCAGTACTTC. Protein: CASSGSGRNLYEQYF. Variable domain in full (rest from reference TRBV5-6 and TRBJ2-7): DAGVTQSPTHLIKTRGQQVTLRCSPKSGHDTVSWYQQALGQGPQFIFQYYEEEERQRGNFPDRFSGHQFPNYSSELNVNALLLGDSALYLCASSGSGRNLYEQYFGPGTRLTVT.